The 6 T cell receptor beta chains presented below share a single source sample, sequenced in a study of CD8 T cells in ankylosing spondylitis. From the 5' RACE reads, TCRdb called clonotypes with MiXCR, one entry per CDR3 protein. The sample shows some 840,000 distinct CDR3 sequences, 12% of them seen only once. What these receptors recognize is not known. Study-wide findings and caveats: There was a TCR beta motif, made of 7 to 9 highly homologous variants, that appeared characteristic of ankylosing spondylitis blood.

Specimen: blood, either unsorted or a sorted T cell fraction (not recorded which). The receptor set was obtained from a male donor with ankylosing spondylitis.

This clonotype was counted only a few times. This chain links TRBV6-2 or TRBV6-3 with TRBJ2-1; no reliable D call. This CDR3 is built from 12 residues. V was trimmed by 8 bases and J by 10 bases, leaving 15 bases between them. Germline assignment: CDR1 MNHEY and CDR2 SVGEGT. The CDR3 DNA sequence: TGTGCCAGCGCCGGTAGAGGCCAGGAGCAGTTCTTC. Translation gives CASAGRGQEQFF.

This clonotype has at least ten counts. The chain uses TRBV20-1 and TRBJ2-7; D is perhaps TRBD2 (6 bases). The germline V and J ends were trimmed by 6 bases and 5 bases, with 11 bases remaining between them. The CDR3 has 11 amino acids. Germline V gives CDR1 DFQATT, CDR2 SNEGSKA (reference sequence). CDR3 amino acids: CSAATRNEQYF. The CDR3 nucleotides read TGCAGTGCCGCGACTAGAAACGAGCAGTACTTC.

This chain joins TRBV12-3 or TRBV12-4 and TRBJ2-5, with D maybe TRBD1 (5 bases). V was clipped by 8 bases and J by 5 bases, with 9 bases between them. The CDR3 runs 11 residues. The CDR3 DNA sequence: TGTGCCAGCGGGGCGAGGGAGACCCAGTACTTC. It is translated as CASGARETQYF.

The chain is built from TRBV5-1 and TRBJ2-7; D may be TRBD2 (6 bases). V was trimmed by 3 bases and J by 2 bases, leaving 12 bases between them. The germline V gene encodes CDR1 SGHRS and CDR2 YFSETQ. The CDR3 has 14 residues. CDR3 DNA: TGCGCCAGCAGCTCAGGACTACTGCCCTACGAGCAGTACTTC. Amino acid sequence: CASSSGLLPYEQYF.

This clonotype was seen a handful of times. The chain couples TRBV20-1 to TRBJ2-1; D is unresolved. Germline loops: CDR1 DFQATT, CDR2 SNEGSKA (reference sequence). The CDR3 totals 15 residues. Trimming cost V 0 bases and J 4 bases, with 13 bases left between them. The CDR3 loop reads CSARDKKGSYNEQFF. CDR3 DNA sequence: TGCAGTGCTAGAGATAAGAAGGGATCTTACAATGAGCAGTTCTTC.

V and J are TRBV5-6 and TRBJ1-1; weak D call: TRBD1 (5 bases). With 1 base removed from V and 3 bases from J, the gap between germline ends came to 16 bases. This CDR3 spans 16 amino acids. The germline V gene has CDR1 SGHDT and CDR2 YYEEEE. CDR3 nucleotide sequence: TGTGCCAGCAGCTTGTTGGGGCAGGGCCGGGACACTGAAGCTTTCTTT. Residues: CASSLLGQGRDTEAFF.